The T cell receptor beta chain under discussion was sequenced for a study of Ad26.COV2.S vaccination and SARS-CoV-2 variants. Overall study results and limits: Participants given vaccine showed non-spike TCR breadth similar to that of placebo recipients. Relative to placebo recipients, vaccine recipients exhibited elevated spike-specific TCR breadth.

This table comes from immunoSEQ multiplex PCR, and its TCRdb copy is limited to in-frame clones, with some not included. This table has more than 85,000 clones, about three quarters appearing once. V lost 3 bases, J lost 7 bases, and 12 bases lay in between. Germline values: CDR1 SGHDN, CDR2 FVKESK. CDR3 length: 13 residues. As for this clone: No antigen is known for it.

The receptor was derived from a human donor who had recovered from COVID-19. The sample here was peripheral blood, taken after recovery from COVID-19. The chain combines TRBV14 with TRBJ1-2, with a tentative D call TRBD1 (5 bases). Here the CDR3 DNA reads TGTGCCAGCAGCCACCAGGGCGGCGGTGGCTACACCTTC. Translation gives CASSHQGGGGYTF.